The 5 T cell receptor beta chains in this list originate from one sample, sequenced in a study of T cell responses to AZD1222 COVID-19 vaccine. Assay: immunoSEQ multiplex PCR; the TCRdb copy retains only in-frame clones and omits some. The sample lists about 150,000 clones; 70% to 90% were seen once. The specimen comprised peripheral blood, sampled 28 days after the second dose of the MenACWY control vaccine. The receptors here all came from an adult who received the MenACWY meningococcal vaccine as a control.

This chain uses TRBV6-5 with TRBJ1-1, with 7 bases that match TRBD1. The CDR3 sequence is 13 residues long. V lost 7 bases, J lost 3 bases, and 5 bases stayed unmatched. Germline CDR1 reads MNHEY; CDR2 reads SVGAGI. The CDR3 nucleotides read TGTGCCAGCAATTTCGACAGGGACACTGAAGCTTTCTTT. Protein: CASNFDRDTEAFF.

CDR3 loop: CASSHGAANEQFF. The CDR3 DNA reads TGTGCCAGTAGTCATGGTGCGGCTAATGAGCAGTTCTTC. The J gene is TRBJ2-1, the V gene TRBV19; the D is unclear. The germline V and J ends were trimmed by 5 bases and 7 bases, with 12 bases remaining between them. Germline V gives CDR1 LNHDA, CDR2 SQIVND (reference sequence). The length of the CDR3 is 13 residues.

This clone was recorded once. This sequence joins TRBV3-1 (or the pseudogene TRBV3-2) and TRBJ2-3, with D hard to call. Germline CDR1 is LGHDT and CDR2 is YNNKEL (reference sequence). V lost 4 bases to trimming and J lost 6 bases, with 14 bases between them. This CDR3 region has 14 residues. The CDR3 DNA reads as TGTGCCAGCAGCCCGGACCCTAACGGGGATACGCAGTATTTT. Translating gives CASSPDPNGDTQYF.

The chain combines TRBV2 with TRBJ1-6, with D possibly matching TRBD1 (5 bases). Germline-derived CDR1 and CDR2 are SNHLY and FYNNEI. Trimming took off 6 bases at V and 9 bases at J, with 9 bases between the two ends. This CDR3 is built from 12 residues. Written as DNA, the CDR3 is TGTGCCAGCAGGGAGGGGATTTCACCCCTCCACTTT. It yields the protein CASREGISPLHF.

The chain is built from TRBV21-1 and TRBJ1-1; the table's D call, TRBD1, was not checked against the DNA. TRBV21-1 corresponds to a pseudogene. This CDR3 is 18 amino acids long. CDR3 DNA: TGTGCCAGCAGCAAAGATCCGGACAGGGGGCCTCACGGCACTGAAGCTTTCTTT. Translating gives CASSKDPDRGPHGTEAFF.